What follows are 19 T cell receptor beta chains derived from one specimen sequenced in a study of blood T cells in healthy people across ages. A J-beta primer mix and a sample-barcoded 5' primer were used in a second PCR of roughly 6 to 12 cycles. TCRdb called the 5' RACE reads again in MiXCR, with one record for every CDR3 protein. The table has approximately 2,000,000 distinct CDR3 sequences, roughly two fifths seen once. The specimen was blood. These receptor sequences come from a human donor in good health.

The rearrangement joins TRBV7-2 to TRBJ2-5, with D uncertain. Germline V gene sequence: CDR1 SGHTA, CDR2 FQGNSA. The CDR3 extends over 13 amino acids. Trimming shortened V by 4 bases and J by 5 bases, and 11 bases separated the two germline ends. CDR3 coding DNA: TGTGCCAGCAGCTCCCCCTTCCGTGAGACCCAGTACTTC. Encoded protein: CASSSPFRETQYF.

This rearrangement joins TRBV12-3 or TRBV12-4 to TRBJ1-5; tentative D call: TRBD1 (5 bases). V was cut by 6 bases and J by 6 bases, with 21 bases left in between. The CDR3 has 16 residues. This CDR3 reads CASSTRGGFLRQPQHF. In DNA form, the CDR3 reads TGTGCCAGCAGCACCCGGGGGGGGTTTCTTCGTCAGCCCCAGCATTTT.

The V call is TRBV28, the J call TRBJ1-2; tentatively, D is TRBD1 (5 bases). CDR1 is MDHEN and CDR2 is SYDVKM in the germline V gene. CDR3 length equals 15 residues. The V and J ends lost 5 bases and 8 bases respectively, with 21 bases between them. CDR3: CASSLPGPNPIGYTF. The CDR3 nucleotides are TGTGCCAGCAGTCTACCGGGACCAAACCCAATAGGCTACACCTTC.

The rearrangement joins TRBV18 to TRBJ2-7; a weak D match, TRBD2 (6 bases). V gave up 0 bases and J gave up 7 bases, with 16 bases separating them. The CDR3 has 15 residues. Germline V gene data show CDR1 as KGHSH and CDR2 as LQKENI. The CDR3 nucleotides read TGTGCCAGCTCACCACCTTCGGGGGTTTCGAAAGAGCAGTACTTC. Protein: CASSPPSGVSKEQYF.

This clonotype was seen a handful of times. V gene TRBV13 combines with J gene TRBJ1-1; a weak D match, TRBD1 (6 bases). This CDR3 comprises 12 residues. Germline loops: CDR1 PRHDT, CDR2 FYEKMQ (reference sequence). V lost 10 bases to trimming and J lost 4 bases, with 13 bases between them. The CDR3 DNA follows: TGTGCCACTAGACGGGGGGCCACTGAAGCTTTCTTT. Translating it yields CATRRGATEAFF.

This chain links TRBV20-1 with TRBJ2-5; possibly TRBD2 for D (6 bases). CDR1 DFQATT and CDR2 SNEGSKA come from the germline V gene (reference sequence). There are 16 residues in the CDR3. Trimming removed 1 base at V and 4 bases at J, with 19 bases between. CDR3 sequence: CSARAPVRLGRETQYF. In nucleotides, the CDR3 is TGCAGTGCTAGAGCTCCCGTGAGACTAGGGCGAGAGACCCAGTACTTC.

This clonotype was observed a few times. Here the CDR3 reads CATRSDRSSYEQYF. Written as DNA, the CDR3 is TGTGCCACCAGGTCGGACAGGAGCTCCTACGAGCAGTACTTC. The J gene is TRBJ2-7, the V gene TRBV15, with 7 bases matching TRBD1. The CDR3 runs 14 residues. The V gene's germline CDR1 is LNHNV and CDR2 YYDKDF (reference sequence). V shed 6 bases, J shed 0 bases, and the junction held 5 bases outside the gene matches.

This clonotype was found a few times. This chain links TRBV18 with TRBJ2-7, with 7 bases lining up with TRBD1. The DNA end is more similar to TRBJ2-5, so the J call may be wrong. This CDR3 is 15 amino acids long. From germline, CDR1 is KGHSH and CDR2 LQKENI. CDR3 bases: TGTGCCAGCTCACCAAACTACCAGGGACAGGAGACCCAGTACTTC. It is translated as CASSPNYQGQETQYF.

This chain connects TRBV7-2 to TRBJ2-5, with D uncertain. The CDR3 is 15 amino acids. V was trimmed by 1 base and J by 0 bases, leaving 9 bases between them. The germline V gene has CDR1 SGHTA and CDR2 FQGNSA. CDR3 sequence reads: CASSLGAVYQETQYF. In nucleotides, the CDR3 is TGTGCCAGCAGCTTAGGGGCAGTGTACCAAGAGACCCAGTACTTC.

The chain joins TRBV7-7 to TRBJ2-7; D call uncertain. Germline-derived CDR1 and CDR2 are SSHAT and FNYEAQ (reference sequence). The CDR3 loop spans 15 amino acids. V gave up 2 bases and J gave up 5 bases, with 16 bases separating them. The CDR3 reads CASSLTVSSADEQYF. Here the CDR3 DNA reads TGTGCCAGCAGCTTAACGGTTTCCAGTGCGGACGAGCAGTACTTC.

This rearrangement joins TRBV3-1 to TRBJ2-2; TRBD2 is a possible D gene (6 bases). The V and J ends lost 2 bases and 4 bases respectively, with 8 bases between them. Looked up from germline, CDR1 is LGHDT and CDR2 is YNNKEL (reference sequence). The CDR3 consists of 14 residues. Written as DNA, the CDR3 is TGTGCCAGCAGCCAAATAGCGGTCACCGGGGAGCTGTTTTTT. Translation gives CASSQIAVTGELFF.

The rearrangement uses TRBV11-2 and TRBJ2-2; no definite D call. The CDR3 is 14 amino acids. V dropped 7 bases and J dropped 2 bases, with 11 bases sitting between them. Germline V gene data show CDR1 as SGHAT and CDR2 as FQNNGV. CDR3 bases: TGTGCCAGCACCAATACCCCCAACACCGGGGAGCTGTTTTTT. It codes for CASTNTPNTGELFF.

V is TRBV5-1 and J is TRBJ2-1, with TRBD1 identical over 9 bases. J was trimmed by 10 bases and V by 4 bases; bases with no gene match: 9. The CDR3 runs to 14 residues. Germline V gene sequence: CDR1 SGHRS, CDR2 YFSETQ. DNA of the CDR3: TGCGCCAGCAGCGTCGGGACAGGGTTGGGCGAGCAGTTCTTC. It codes for CASSVGTGLGEQFF.

This rearrangement joins TRBV5-6 to TRBJ1-1; D gene uncertain. The CDR3 length is 13 residues. V dropped 0 bases and J dropped 4 bases, with 7 bases sitting between them. Germline CDR1 is SGHDT and CDR2 is YYEEEE. Here the CDR3 reads CASSLDGFTEAFF. The CDR3 nucleotides are TGTGCCAGCAGCTTGGATGGGTTCACTGAAGCTTTCTTT.

This chain uses TRBV6-2 or TRBV6-3 with TRBJ1-2; a weak D match, TRBD1 (5 bases). Germline-derived CDR1 and CDR2 are MNHEY and SVGEGT. This CDR3 is 16 amino acids long. V was cut by 2 bases and J by 4 bases, with 17 bases left in between. The CDR3 DNA is TGTGCCAGCAGTTACCCCGGGACCAACCTCCTCTATGGCTACACCTTC. Translation: CASSYPGTNLLYGYTF.

This clonotype was detected only a few times. The CDR3 bases are TGCGCCAGCAGCCAAGATAGGACCGGGGAGCTGTTTTTT. As protein: CASSQDRTGELFF. The chain uses TRBV4-3 and TRBJ2-2, with D uncertain. V lost 0 bases, J lost 5 bases, and 4 bases lay in between. Germline CDR1 reads LGHNA; CDR2 reads YSLEER. The CDR3 has 13 amino acids.

The chain combines TRBV7-2 with TRBJ2-4, with D perhaps matching TRBD1 (5 bases). In germline, CDR1 is SGHTA, CDR2 FQGNSA. V lost 0 bases and J lost 0, with 12 bases in between. The CDR3 extends over 17 amino acids. DNA for the CDR3: TGTGCCAGCAGCTTAGCTGGGGCAGAAATAGCCAAAAACATTCAGTACTTC. Its protein product is CASSLAGAEIAKNIQYF. The complete variable domain, with remaining parts taken from reference TRBV7-2 and TRBJ2-4, reads GAGVSQSPSNKVTEKGKDVELRCDPISGHTALYWYRQSLGQGLEFLIYFQGNSAPDKSGLPSDRFSAERTGGSVSTLTIQRTQQEDSAVYLCASSLAGAEIAKNIQYFGAGTRLSVL.

This chain uses TRBV6-2 or TRBV6-3 with TRBJ2-7, with 7 nucleotides matching TRBD1. The V gene end was trimmed by 2 bases and the J gene end by 2 bases; junction bases not matched to a gene: 15. The CDR3 consists of 18 residues. CDR1 is MNHEY, CDR2 SVGEGT, per germline. CDR3 in DNA: TGTGCCAGCAGTTACCCGAGTGGGACAGAAATCTTCCCCTACGAGCAGTACTTC. Protein: CASSYPSGTEIFPYEQYF.

CDR3 region: CASSTGRRTQYF. DNA for the CDR3: TGTGCCAGCAGTACGGGCAGGAGGACCCAGTACTTC. This chain connects TRBV28 to TRBJ2-5; no definite D call. The CDR3 runs to 12 residues. V was trimmed by 5 bases and J by 7 bases, leaving 11 bases between them. Germline V gives CDR1 MDHEN, CDR2 SYDVKM.